This T cell receptor beta chain was retrieved from a study of T cell repertoires in cytomegalovirus infection. Study background: As its CMV epitopes, the study selected recently identified HLA-C-restricted and well-studied HLA-B-restricted targets. It can be stated that public TCR beta signatures indicated CMV infection as well as a matching HLA type.

Turning to this clonotype: Its antigen is not known.

MiXCR, applied by TCRdb to the reads, yields one record per CDR3 protein. Of roughly 800,000 distinct CDR3 sequences listed, roughly 29% are singletons. Germline loops: CDR1 LNHDA, CDR2 SQIVND (reference sequence). V was shortened by 3 bases and J by 0 bases, with 9 bases between the two germline ends. CDR3 length equals 15 residues. Findings of the study overall: Dominating the ex vivo response were TCR beta clonotypes that were CMV-specific and HLA-C-restricted. People with CMV and the relevant HLA were identified by cumulative public TCR beta family frequency.

The sequencing used cultured CD8+ T cells from PBMCs, collected from culture after CMV antigen stimulation. This clonotype originated in a human donor in good health (CMV status not recorded). Some clones in this sample may be carry-over from other donors' samples. V usage is TRBV19 and J usage is TRBJ1-3; no definite D call. The CDR3 spells CASSIGSLSGNTIYF. The CDR3 DNA sequence: TGTGCCAGTAGTATTGGGTCACTCTCTGGAAACACCATATATTTT. The complete variable domain, with remaining parts taken from reference TRBV19 and TRBJ1-3, reads DGGITQSPKYLFRKEGQNVTLSCEQNLNHDAMYWYRQDPGQGLRLIYYSQIVNDFQKGDIAEGYSVSREKKESFPLTVTSAQKNPTAFYLCASSIGSLSGNTIYFGEGSWLTVV.